This T cell receptor beta chain is from a study of early T cells in non-severe SARS-CoV-2 infection. Overall study: The input, bulk RNA from unsorted whole blood, was sequenced, and chains were unpaired.

cDNA molecules, individually, were tagged with unique molecular identifiers. One entry per CDR3 protein results from TCRdb running MiXCR on the 5' RACE reads. Here the sample spans 65,000 to 95,000 distinct CDR3 sequences, roughly 9.6% being singletons. Study-wide results and limits: Anti-spike CD8 responses were favored by VDJdb matching, which missed private and CD4 specificities.

This clonotype was detected many times. What it binds is not known. Sequencing was performed on whole blood. The TCR originated in an adult who was a healthcare worker with PCR-confirmed SARS-CoV-2 infection or an uninfected control (not recorded which).

The CDR3 spells CASKEGTHGGYEQYF. DNA for the CDR3: TGTGCCTCGAAGGAGGGAACTCATGGGGGCTACGAGCAGTACTTC. The chain has TRBV10-3 and TRBJ2-7; a possible D gene is TRBD2 (6 bases). The CDR3 sequence is 15 residues long. CDR1 and CDR2 from the germline V gene are ENHRY and SYGVKD. The ends were cut back, 11 bases at V and 3 bases at J, with 23 bases in the middle.